This TCR beta chain was recorded in a study of beta chain features in type 1 diabetes. General study results and limits: Sequencing of cDNA might inflate the share of cells that strongly express TCR. Among type 1 diabetes patients, VDJ junctions had fewer insertions and more deletions.

This clone was seen a handful of times. Its antigen remains unidentified. Every bit of the isolated RNA underwent reverse transcription, so sequencing read expressed TCRB transcripts. Measured with immunoSEQ multiplex PCR; TCRdb has only the in-frame clones, and not every one. The sample holds about 140,000 clones, 6.9% seen once. Naive, central memory, regulatory and stem cell-like memory cells within the CD4+ compartment were sorted using CD45RO/CCR7/CD25/CD127/CD95/CD27. The purity of all sorted populations exceeded 95%. Germline values: CDR1 SGHAT, CDR2 FQNNGV. There are 13 residues in the CDR3. V dropped 0 bases and J dropped 1 base, with 4 bases sitting between them.

The sequenced material came from central memory CD4+ T cells from blood. The sequence came from a woman in her twenties or thirties in good health. V and J are TRBV11-2 and TRBJ2-7, with D unresolved. The DNA for the CDR3 is TGTGCCAGCAGCTTAGAAGCTTCCTACGAGCAGTACTTC. This gives the protein CASSLEASYEQYF.